Below are 23 T cell receptor beta chains sequenced from a single sample in a study of cytomegalovirus exposure and HLA in healthy donors. Researchers ran the PCR with 60 Vbeta and 13 Jbeta primers. The data were produced by immunoSEQ multiplex PCR, yet TCRdb's version contains in-frame clones alone and is incomplete. This sample has 45,000 to 60,000 clones; over 60% occur once, and the top ten carry around 10%. Sequencing was performed on PBMCs. The receptors come from a woman in her 50s in good health and CMV-seronegative.

V gene TRBV19 combines with J gene TRBJ1-6; D possibly corresponds to TRBD1 (5 bases). The CDR3 covers 16 residues. V dropped 5 bases and J dropped 6 bases, with 17 bases sitting between them. CDR1 LNHDA and CDR2 SQIVND come from the germline V gene (reference sequence). The CDR3 coding sequence is TGTGCCAGTAGTGATATGGATCAAGGGGCTAATTCACCCCTCCACTTT. Amino acids: CASSDMDQGANSPLHF.

This sequence joins TRBV14 and TRBJ1-3; 10 bases are shared with TRBD1. The V and J ends lost 1 base and 0 bases, in that order; junction bases with no gene match: 3. The CDR3 sequence is 17 residues long. From germline, CDR1 is SGHDN and CDR2 FVKESK. The CDR3 DNA reads TGTGCCAGCAGCCAAGGGACAGGGGGATACTCTGGAAACACCATATATTTT. It encodes CASSQGTGGYSGNTIYF.

The chain is built from TRBV19 and TRBJ2-7; weak D call: TRBD1 (5 bases). Looked up from germline, CDR1 is LNHDA and CDR2 is SQIVND (reference sequence). With 5 bases removed from V and 0 bases from J, the gap between germline ends came to 14 bases. The CDR3 spans 15 residues. CDR3 amino acids: CASSEDTSSSYEQYF. DNA of the CDR3: TGTGCCAGTAGTGAGGACACCTCGAGCTCCTACGAGCAGTACTTC.

The chain joins TRBV2 to TRBJ2-5; 8 bases agree with TRBD1. Germline CDR1 is SNHLY and CDR2 is FYNNEI. CDR3 length: 16 residues. The junction had 15 bases not matched to a gene; V was cut back by 10 bases and J by 2 bases. The CDR3: CATNSGTGLGQETQYF. The CDR3 DNA follows: TGTGCCACCAACTCCGGGACAGGTCTAGGGCAAGAGACCCAGTACTTC.

The count of this clone is one. The chain employs TRBV12-2 and TRBJ2-6; the table assigns TRBD1, which was not confirmed against the DNA. TRBV12-2 is a recognized pseudogene. CDR3 size: 21 residues. For the CDR3, the DNA is TGTGCAAGTCGCATACGGGACAGGGGGGCCCACTCCCCGTCTGGGGCCAACGTCCTGACTTTC. Protein sequence: CASRIRDRGAHSPSGANVLTF.

The V and J genes are TRBV4-2 and TRBJ2-7; 9 bases align to TRBD2. The germline CDR1 and CDR2 sequences are LGHNA and YNFKEQ. The length of the CDR3 is 18 residues. With 0 bases clipped from V and 4 bases from J, the junction kept 13 bases outside the gene matches. CDR3: CASSQEGPGLAGSYEQYF. CDR3 DNA sequence: TGTGCCAGCAGCCAAGAAGGTCCAGGGCTAGCGGGATCATACGAGCAGTACTTC.

By share, this clone ranks as medium-sized. The J gene is TRBJ1-5, the V gene TRBV2; maybe TRBD1 (6 bases). The CDR3 runs 13 residues. Germline V gene sequence: CDR1 SNHLY, CDR2 FYNNEI. Between the trimmed V and J ends, which lost 5 bases and 7 bases, there was a span of 12 bases. The CDR3 DNA reads TGTGCCAGCAGTCGACAGGTGGAGCAGCCCCAGCATTTT. Translated: CASSRQVEQPQHF.

This chain uses TRBV27 with TRBJ1-2, with 9 bases lining up with TRBD1. The CDR3 is 16 amino acids. Losses at the gene ends were 5 bases for V and 8 bases for J; bases not matched to a gene: 15. CDR1 and CDR2 from the germline V gene are MNHEY and SMNVEV (reference sequence). The DNA for the CDR3 is TGTGCCAGCAGTCGAGGACAGGGGACATCACTAGAAGGCTACACCTTC. It translates to CASSRGQGTSLEGYTF.

This clone came up a few times. The CDR3 spells CASSPRGAAGEQYF. Here the CDR3 DNA reads TGTGCCAGCAGTCCCAGGGGGGCTGCGGGGGAGCAGTACTTC. This rearrangement joins TRBV27 to TRBJ2-7, with D possibly being TRBD1 (7 bases). CDR1 MNHEY and CDR2 SMNVEV come from the germline V gene (reference sequence). The CDR3 is 14 amino acids. The ends were cut back, 5 bases at V and 7 bases at J, with 18 bases in the middle.

This chain links TRBV6-6 with TRBJ1-3; the D is unclear. This CDR3 is built from 13 residues. The germline V and J ends were trimmed by 7 bases and 3 bases, with 10 bases remaining between them. CDR1 and CDR2 (germline): MNHNY, SVGAGI (reference sequence). The CDR3 sequence is CASTSTGGNTIYF. CDR3 sequence (DNA): TGTGCCAGCACCTCCACGGGTGGAAACACCATATATTTT.

The chain employs TRBV29-1 and TRBJ1-1, with TRBD1 as a possible D gene (5 bases). This CDR3 has 12 residues. The V gene lost 6 bases and the J gene lost 0 bases, with 8 bases spanning the gap. Germline V lookup: CDR1 SQVTM, CDR2 ANQGSEA. Written as DNA, the CDR3 is TGCAGCGTATACAGGCTGAACACTGAAGCTTTCTTT. It encodes CSVYRLNTEAFF. Supplemented by reference TRBV29-1 and TRBJ1-1, the full variable domain reads SAVISQKPSRDICQRGTSLTIQCQVDSQVTMMFWYRQQPGQSLTLIATANQGSEATYESGFVIDKFPISRPNLTFSTLTVSNMSPEDSSIYLCSVYRLNTEAFFGQGTRLTVV.

This rearrangement joins TRBV18 to TRBJ1-4; D ambiguous. In germline, CDR1 is KGHSH, CDR2 LQKENI. The CDR3 is made up of 15 amino acids. V lost 3 bases, J lost 4 bases, and 12 bases lay in between. The CDR3 protein is CASSPQAGVNEKLFF. DNA of the CDR3: TGTGCCAGCTCACCTCAGGCAGGCGTTAATGAAAAACTGTTTTTT.

V gene TRBV11-2 combines with J gene TRBJ2-1, with 7 bases that match TRBD2. This CDR3 has 15 residues. Per germline, CDR1 SGHAT and CDR2 FQNNGV. V gave up 3 bases and J gave up 2 bases; unmatched junction bases: 4. In DNA form, the CDR3 reads TGTGCCAGCAGCTTCTCTAGCGGAACCTACAATGAGCAGTTCTTC. Translated: CASSFSSGTYNEQFF. Supplemented by reference TRBV11-2 and TRBJ2-1, the full variable domain reads EAGVAQSPRYKIIEKRQSVAFWCNPISGHATLYWYQQILGQGPKLLIQFQNNGVVDDSQLPKDRFSAERLKGVDSTLKIQPAKLEDSAVYLCASSFSSGTYNEQFFGPGTRLTVL.

The rearrangement joins TRBV7-9 to TRBJ2-7; no clear D gene. V gave up 4 bases and J gave up 3 bases, with 4 bases separating them. There are 11 residues in the CDR3. The germline gives CDR1 SEHNR, CDR2 FQNEAQ (reference sequence). CDR3 residues: CASSSLYEQYF. In DNA, the CDR3 is TGTGCCAGCAGCTCCCTCTACGAGCAGTACTTC.

This chain joins TRBV27 and TRBJ2-7; 9 bases are shared with TRBD2. Unmatched junction bases numbered 8, after V lost 3 bases and J lost 2 bases. The V gene's germline CDR1 is MNHEY and CDR2 SMNVEV (reference sequence). The CDR3 totals 16 residues. The CDR3 nucleotides read TGTGCCAGCAGTTTTAAAGCCAGCGGGGGGCCCTACGAGCAGTACTTC. Translation gives CASSFKASGGPYEQYF.

The V call is TRBV15, the J call TRBJ2-5; TRBD1 agrees at 9 bases. CDR1 is LNHNV and CDR2 is YYDKDF in the germline V gene (reference sequence). With V trimmed by 0 bases and J by 3 bases, 2 bases remained unmatched. The CDR3 sequence is 15 residues long. The CDR3 region has the DNA TGTGCCACCAGCAGAGACCGGACAGGGGAAGAGACCCAGTACTTC. It translates to CATSRDRTGEETQYF. Combining the CDR3 with reference TRBV15 and TRBJ2-5 gives the whole variable domain DAMVIQNPRYQVTQFGKPVTLSCSQTLNHNVMYWYQQKSSQAPKLLFHYYDKDFNNEADTPDNFQSRRPNTSFCFLDIRSPGLGDTAMYLCATSRDRTGEETQYFGPGTRLLVL.

The J gene is TRBJ2-3, the V gene TRBV2, with a tentative D call TRBD2 (5 bases). Germline V gene data show CDR1 as SNHLY and CDR2 as FYNNEI. The length of the CDR3 is 14 residues. V was pared by 4 bases and J by 3 bases, with 11 bases between. DNA for the CDR3: TGTGCCAGCAGTGTGTCTGACTATACAGATACGCAGTATTTT. It translates to CASSVSDYTDTQYF.

This chain joins TRBV5-1 and TRBJ2-7; D may be TRBD2 (5 bases). V dropped 0 bases and J dropped 4 bases, with 14 bases sitting between them. CDR1 and CDR2 from the germline V gene are SGHRS and YFSETQ. This CDR3 comprises 15 residues. CDR3 loop: CASSLVPSPEYEQYF. The DNA for the CDR3 is TGCGCCAGCAGCTTGGTGCCTAGCCCGGAATACGAGCAGTACTTC. The whole variable domain, remainder taken from reference TRBV5-1 and TRBJ2-7, is KAGVTQTPRYLIKTRGQQVTLSCSPISGHRSVSWYQQTPGQGLQFLFEYFSETQRNKGNFPGRFSGRQFSNSRSEMNVSTLELGDSALYLCASSLVPSPEYEQYFGPGTRLTVT.

This sequence joins TRBV4-2 and TRBJ2-3; weak D call: TRBD1 (5 bases). CDR1 LGHNA and CDR2 YNFKEQ come from the germline V gene. This CDR3 has 16 amino acids. The V end was cut by 4 bases, the J end by 2 bases, with 16 bases between. The CDR3 DNA follows: TGTGCCAGCAGCCCTTCTCAGGGCTTTAACACAGATACGCAGTATTTT. Its protein product is CASSPSQGFNTDTQYF.

The chain carries TRBV29-1 and TRBJ1-2, with D possibly matching TRBD1 (5 bases). The germline V gene has CDR1 SQVTM and CDR2 ANQGSEA. The CDR3 has 13 amino acids. V shed 6 bases and J shed 7 bases, with 18 bases lying between them. The DNA of the CDR3 is TGCAGCGTAAGCAGTCAGGGAAGCATTGGCTACACCTTC. Amino acid sequence: CSVSSQGSIGYTF.

The chain has TRBV4-2 and TRBJ2-1, with D unresolved. V lost 5 bases and J lost 0, with 11 bases in between. CDR1 LGHNA and CDR2 YNFKEQ come from the germline V gene. This CDR3 has 15 amino acids. CDR3 DNA: TGTGCCAGCAGCGTTCGGTCCGACTCCTACAATGAGCAGTTCTTC. Residues: CASSVRSDSYNEQFF.

V usage is TRBV6-1 and J usage is TRBJ1-2; D unclear. V lost 4 bases, J lost 4 bases, and 13 bases lay in between. Germline loops: CDR1 MNHNS, CDR2 SASEGT. The CDR3 loop spans 14 amino acids. CDR3 nucleotides: TGTGCCAGCAGTGGGCCAGGCTCTCTCTATGGCTACACCTTC. Amino acids: CASSGPGSLYGYTF.

This chain links TRBV4-3 with TRBJ2-3; the D gene is possibly TRBD2 (5 bases). The CDR3 is 12 amino acids. Trimming stripped 5 bases from V and 7 bases from J, with 10 bases between. From germline, CDR1 is LGHNA and CDR2 YSLEER. In DNA, the CDR3 is TGCGCCAGCAGCTCCGGACTCAATACGCAGTATTTT. Protein: CASSSGLNTQYF.